This TCR beta chain was sequenced in a study of stem cell transplantation in POMP-related autoinflammatory disease. Study in general: Pre-transplant patients had naive-skewed CD4+ T cells and few CD8+ T cells. Study observations and caveats: In patients with PRAID, every analyzed T-cell subset tended to show lower diversity and higher clonality. Unique TRB V-J gene pairings were limited in number in patients with PRAID.

The CDR3 runs 13 residues. V was shortened by 6 bases and J by 6 bases, with 12 bases between the two germline ends. CDR1 MDHEN and CDR2 SYDVKM come from the germline V gene. The protocol was immunoSEQ multiplex PCR, while the TCRdb copy is restricted to in-frame clones and leaves out a portion. Among some 69,000 clones listed, roughly 93% were seen once. PRAID combined immunodeficiency and autoinflammation. About this clone itself: No antigen is known for it.

The material was CD4+ T cells from PBMCs, obtained after stem cell transplantation. This receptor was identified in a human patient with POMP-related autoinflammation and immune dysregulation (PRAID). Some T cells here may be from the graft donor. This sequence joins TRBV28 and TRBJ1-5; D uncertain. The CDR3 loop reads CASRGRALQPQHF. The CDR3 coding sequence is TGTGCCAGCAGAGGTAGAGCTCTTCAGCCCCAGCATTTT.